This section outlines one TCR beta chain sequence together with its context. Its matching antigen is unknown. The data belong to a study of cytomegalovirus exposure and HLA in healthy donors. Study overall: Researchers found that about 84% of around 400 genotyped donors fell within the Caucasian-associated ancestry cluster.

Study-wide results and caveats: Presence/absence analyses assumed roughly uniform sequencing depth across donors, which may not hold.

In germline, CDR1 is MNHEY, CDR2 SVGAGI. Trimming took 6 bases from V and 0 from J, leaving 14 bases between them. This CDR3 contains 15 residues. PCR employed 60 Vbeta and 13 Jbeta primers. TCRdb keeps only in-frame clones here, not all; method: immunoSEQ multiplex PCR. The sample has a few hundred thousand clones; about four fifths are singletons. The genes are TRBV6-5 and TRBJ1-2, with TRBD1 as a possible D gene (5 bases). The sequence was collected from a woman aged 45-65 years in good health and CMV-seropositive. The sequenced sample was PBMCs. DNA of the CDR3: TGTGCCAGCAGGTCCCTGGGGGGAGCTAACTATGGCTACACCTTC. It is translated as CASRSLGGANYGYTF.